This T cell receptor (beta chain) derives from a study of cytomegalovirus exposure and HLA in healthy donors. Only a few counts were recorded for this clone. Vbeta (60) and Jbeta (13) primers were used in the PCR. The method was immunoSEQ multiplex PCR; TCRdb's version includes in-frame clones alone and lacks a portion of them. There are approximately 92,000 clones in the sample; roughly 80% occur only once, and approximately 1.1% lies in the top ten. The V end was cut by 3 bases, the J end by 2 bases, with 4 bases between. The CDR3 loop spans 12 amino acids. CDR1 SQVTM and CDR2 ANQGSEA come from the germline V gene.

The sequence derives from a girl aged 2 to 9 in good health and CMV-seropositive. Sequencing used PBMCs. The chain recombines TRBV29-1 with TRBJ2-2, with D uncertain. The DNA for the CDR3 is TGCAGCGTTGACCCAAACACCGGGGAGCTGTTTTTT. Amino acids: CSVDPNTGELFF.